This TCR beta chain was found in a study of blood T cell repertoires in COVID-19. About the study: Donors in the United States, Italy and Spain gave samples during acute or convalescent COVID-19. Sample material is recorded as cDNA or gDNA derived from T cells, B-cell-depleted T cells, or PBMCs.

Under the authors' procedure: Estimation of nucleated cell counts relied on the amplification of reference gene primers. The repertoire was sequenced with immunoSEQ multiplex PCR; TCRdb's copy has only in-frame clones and lacks some. V, J and clone size derive from that table, while D and trimming were established from the DNA sequence. The sample consists of approximately 160,000 clones, about 86% of them appearing once. This CDR3 region has 13 residues. Per the germline V gene, CDR1 is SEHNR and CDR2 is FQNEAQ (reference sequence). V lost 3 bases and J lost 5; bases outside the gene matches: 4. Material: peripheral blood. The receptor was isolated from an elderly woman with acute or convalescent COVID-19. The chain recombines TRBV7-9 with TRBJ2-7, with 7 bases fitting TRBD2. CDR3 nucleotides: TGTGCCAGCAGCTTTGGGGGGAGGGACGAGCAGTACTTC. Amino acids: CASSFGGRDEQYF.